The 24 T cell receptor beta chains below all came from one sample that was sequenced in a study of cytomegalovirus exposure and HLA in healthy donors. PCR used 60 Vbeta primers and 13 Jbeta primers. Data came from immunoSEQ multiplex PCR; TCRdb stores just in-frame clones and leaves some out. The table has 100,000 to 150,000 clones, around 77% seen once. The sequencing input was PBMCs. The origin of the receptors is a woman in her 40s in good health and CMV-seropositive.

The chain couples TRBV9 to TRBJ2-1; 10 bases align to TRBD2. J was trimmed by 5 bases and V by 0 bases; bases with no gene match: 5. This CDR3 is built from 16 residues. Germline V gene data show CDR1 as SGDLS and CDR2 as YYNGEE. CDR3 DNA: TGTGCCAGCAGCGTAGCATTAACTAGCGGGGACAATGAGCAGTTCTTC. Amino acid sequence: CASSVALTSGDNEQFF.

The chain recombines TRBV9 with TRBJ1-3; the match to TRBD1 covers 9 bases. Germline V gene lookup returns CDR1 SGDLS and CDR2 YYNGEE. The CDR3 is 16 residues long. Germline trimming cut 3 bases from V and 0 bases from J; bases unmatched to any gene: 4. The CDR3 coding sequence is TGTGCCAGCAGCGGGACAGGGGACTACTCTGGAAACACCATATATTTT. Encoded protein: CASSGTGDYSGNTIYF.

The chain links TRBV5-1 to TRBJ2-1; TRBD2 matches at 10 bases. After removal of 0 bases from V and 15 bases from J, the junction contained 12 bases not matched to a gene. CDR1 and CDR2 from the germline V gene are SGHRS and YFSETQ. CDR3 length equals 15 residues. DNA for the CDR3: TGCGCCAGCAGCTTGGAACAGACCGGGACTAGCGTCCGGTTCTTC. This sequence encodes CASSLEQTGTSVRFF.

This chain uses TRBV13 with TRBJ2-7; 7 bases line up with TRBD1. This CDR3 region has 15 residues. Germline V CDR1 and CDR2: PRHDT, FYEKMQ (reference sequence). V shed 3 bases and J 0 bases; nucleotides not matched to a gene: 5. The CDR3 protein is CASSFRQGYSYEQYF. CDR3 DNA sequence: TGTGCCAGCAGCTTCCGACAGGGCTACTCCTACGAGCAGTACTTC.

This clone was found a few times. The CDR3 reads CAISEGETGISEAFF. CDR3 DNA sequence: TGTGCCATCAGTGAGGGAGAGACAGGGATATCTGAAGCTTTCTTT. The genes are TRBV10-3 and TRBJ1-1; 7 bases align to TRBD1. The CDR3 consists of 15 residues. V gave up 2 bases and J gave up 6 bases; unmatched junction bases: 9. The V gene's germline CDR1 is ENHRY and CDR2 SYGVKD.

V is TRBV27 and J is TRBJ1-1, with a tentative D call TRBD1 (5 bases). The CDR3 runs 14 residues. CDR1 and CDR2 from the germline V gene are MNHEY and SMNVEV (reference sequence). Trimming took off 7 bases at V and 4 bases at J, with 16 bases between the two ends. The CDR3 bases are TGTGCCAGCACGAGCAGGGCTTTTTCCACTGAAGCTTTCTTT. This sequence encodes CASTSRAFSTEAFF.

Turning to this clone: Other nucleotide sequences in the sample specify the same CDR3. CDR3 residues: CASSQGAGLYNEQFF. CDR3 DNA: TGCGCCAGCAGCCAAGGCGCCGGACTCTACAATGAGCAGTTCTTC. V and J are TRBV4-1 and TRBJ2-1, with D perhaps matching TRBD2 (5 bases). The CDR3 loop spans 15 amino acids. Germline V gene sequence: CDR1 MGHRA, CDR2 YSYEKL. Trimming pared 1 base from V and 3 bases from J, leaving 10 bases between.

The chain has TRBV4-1 and TRBJ2-7; a possible D gene is TRBD2 (5 bases). The CDR3 is made up of 14 amino acids. Per germline, CDR1 MGHRA and CDR2 YSYEKL. Between the trimmed V and J ends, which lost 3 bases and 2 bases, there was a span of 11 bases. CDR3 loop: CASSQLAYTYEQYF. CDR3 DNA sequence: TGCGCCAGCAGCCAGCTAGCCTATACCTACGAGCAGTACTTC.

The chain has TRBV28 and TRBJ2-2, with TRBD2 matching over 10 bases. V shed 8 bases, J shed 7 bases, and the junction held 10 bases outside the gene matches. CDR1 is MDHEN, CDR2 SYDVKM, per germline. The CDR3 loop spans 15 amino acids. The CDR3 region has the DNA TGTGCCAGCGGGGAGCGGGAGGGCCGGGGCGGGGAGCTGTTTTTT. Amino acid sequence: CASGEREGRGGELFF.

The J gene is TRBJ2-3, the V gene TRBV13; D possibly corresponds to TRBD1 (6 bases). Germline values: CDR1 PRHDT, CDR2 FYEKMQ (reference sequence). The CDR3 runs 15 residues. V was cut by 5 bases and J by 6 bases, with 18 bases left in between. CDR3 sequence (DNA): TGTGCCAGCAGCCCTCAAGGGGGTCTTTATGATACGCAGTATTTT. Amino acids: CASSPQGGLYDTQYF.

This chain links TRBV11-2 with TRBJ2-7, with 8 bases lining up with TRBD2. Germline CDR1 reads SGHAT; CDR2 reads FQNNGV. The length of the CDR3 is 15 residues. Losses at the gene ends were 6 bases for V and 0 bases for J; bases not matched to a gene: 7. CDR3 amino acids: CASRLLAGSSYEQYF. The CDR3 DNA reads TGTGCCAGCAGACTCCTAGCGGGCAGCTCCTACGAGCAGTACTTC.

The V gene is TRBV18, the J gene TRBJ2-7; 10 nucleotides match TRBD1. CDR1 is KGHSH and CDR2 is LQKENI in the germline V gene. V was clipped by 3 bases and J by 7 bases; unmatched bases: 6. This CDR3 is built from 14 residues. The CDR3 DNA is TGTGCCAGCTCACCGACAGGGGGCGCGGGGGAGCAGTACTTC. This codes for CASSPTGGAGEQYF. Supplemented by reference TRBV18 and TRBJ2-7, the full variable domain reads NAGVMQNPRHLVRRRGQEARLRCSPMKGHSHVYWYRQLPEEGLKFMVYLQKENIIDESGMPKERFSAEFPKEGPSILRIQQVVRGDSAAYFCASSPTGGAGEQYFGPGTRLTVT.

The gene calls are TRBV27 and TRBJ2-6; D may be TRBD2 (6 bases). Deletions cut 5 bases from V and 0 bases from J, with 11 bases between. CDR3 length equals 16 residues. The germline V gene has CDR1 MNHEY and CDR2 SMNVEV (reference sequence). Here the CDR3 DNA reads TGTGCCAGCAGTAAGGGACTGTTCTCTGGGGCCAACGTCCTGACTTTC. As protein: CASSKGLFSGANVLTF.

This CDR3 is CASSRLAGETGELFF. The DNA of the CDR3 is TGCGCCAGCAGCCGCCTAGCGGGAGAAACCGGGGAGCTGTTTTTT. The gene calls are TRBV5-1 and TRBJ2-2; 10 bases are a match to TRBD2. Germline V lookup: CDR1 SGHRS, CDR2 YFSETQ. Trimming at V came to 4 bases and at J to 5 bases, leaving 5 bases not matched to a gene. This CDR3 spans 15 amino acids.

The chain employs TRBV6-6 and TRBJ1-5; D may be TRBD1 (5 bases). V lost 7 bases and J 3 bases, leaving 13 bases between the germline ends. The germline V gene has CDR1 MNHNY and CDR2 SVGAGI (reference sequence). This CDR3 comprises 14 residues. The CDR3 nucleotides are TGTGCCAGCACCTTGGGGCAGATCAATCAGCCCCAGCATTTT. It yields the protein CASTLGQINQPQHF.

This chain connects TRBV7-9 to TRBJ1-1; no definite D call. V lost 5 bases, J lost 4 bases, and 11 bases lay in between. This CDR3 has 13 residues. In germline, CDR1 is SEHNR, CDR2 FQNEAQ (reference sequence). CDR3 amino acids: CASSRNSVTEAFF. The CDR3 region has the DNA TGTGCCAGCAGCCGTAATTCGGTCACTGAAGCTTTCTTT.

This rearrangement joins TRBV2 to TRBJ1-5; TRBD1 might be the D (5 bases). The CDR3 has 18 residues. The V and J ends lost 6 bases and 7 bases respectively, with 28 bases between them. Per the germline V gene, CDR1 is SNHLY and CDR2 is FYNNEI. The CDR3, as DNA: TGTGCCAGCAGACCTATCTGGGCCGGGGGGACCAGCCGGCAGCCCCAGCATTTT. Translated: CASRPIWAGGTSRQPQHF.

This clone was seen a few times. The V call is TRBV2, the J call TRBJ1-2; 11 positions agree with TRBD1. The CDR3 covers 13 residues. In germline, CDR1 is SNHLY, CDR2 FYNNEI. Trimming at V came to 5 bases and at J to 7 bases, leaving 3 bases not matched to a gene. The CDR3 reads CASSPDRGRGYTF. CDR3 DNA: TGTGCCAGCAGTCCGGACAGGGGGCGTGGCTACACCTTC. Full variable domain (outside the CDR3, taken from reference TRBV2 and TRBJ1-2): EPEVTQTPSHQVTQMGQEVILRCVPISNHLYFYWYRQILGQKVEFLVSFYNNEISEKSEIFDDQFSVERPDGSNFTLKIRSTKLEDSAMYFCASSPDRGRGYTFGSGTRLTVV.

The V and J genes are TRBV27 and TRBJ2-1; D unclear. Germline V CDR1 and CDR2: MNHEY, SMNVEV (reference sequence). This CDR3 has 11 amino acids. V lost 8 bases, J lost 3 bases, and 5 bases lay in between. The CDR3 nucleotides are TGTGCCAGCCGGGTCTACAATGAGCAGTTCTTC. Its translation is CASRVYNEQFF.

The chain links TRBV6-1 to TRBJ2-2; 8 bases align to TRBD1. The trim removed 2 bases at V and 7 bases at J, leaving 3 bases unmatched. Germline values: CDR1 MNHNS, CDR2 SASEGT. The CDR3 sequence is 14 residues long. The DNA for the CDR3 is TGTGCCAGCAGTGAACAGGGGGCTAACGGGGAGCTGTTTTTT. Protein: CASSEQGANGELFF.

V is TRBV30 and J is TRBJ2-1; a weak D match, TRBD1 (6 bases). V was pared by 0 bases and J by 4 bases, with 16 bases between. The CDR3 has 16 residues. The germline CDR1 and CDR2 sequences are GTSNPN and SVGIG (reference sequence). CDR3 bases: TGTGCCTGGAGTGTACAGGGACGTCCCACGTACAATGAGCAGTTCTTC. It yields the protein CAWSVQGRPTYNEQFF.

The chain recombines TRBV25-1 with TRBJ2-1; 8 bases fit TRBD2. V was pared by 1 base and J by 0 bases, with 2 bases of the junction left unmatched. Per germline, CDR1 MGHDK and CDR2 SYGVNS. The CDR3 is made up of 16 amino acids. CDR3: CASSESSGSSYNEQFF. The CDR3 DNA reads TGTGCCAGCAGTGAATCTAGCGGGTCCTCCTACAATGAGCAGTTCTTC.

The V gene is TRBV7-9, the J gene TRBJ2-5; the D gene is possibly TRBD2 (6 bases). Germline-derived CDR1 and CDR2 are SEHNR and FQNEAQ (reference sequence). The V end lost 5 bases, the J end lost 5 bases, and 18 bases lay between the germline ends. CDR3 length: 15 amino acids. CDR3 in amino acids: CASSASGGMGETQYF. The DNA for the CDR3 is TGTGCCAGCAGCGCGTCGGGCGGGATGGGTGAGACCCAGTACTTC.

The chain recombines TRBV28 with TRBJ2-7, with TRBD2 matching over 8 bases. Germline CDR1 MDHEN, CDR2 SYDVKM. The V gene end was trimmed by 2 bases and the J gene end by 6 bases; junction bases not matched to a gene: 18. The CDR3 has 18 amino acids. CDR3 nucleotide sequence: TGTGCCAGCAGTTTACTTATGCATCGAGCGGGAGAATCATTCGAGCAGTACTTC. Its translation is CASSLLMHRAGESFEQYF.